This T cell receptor beta chain is drawn from a study of OX40 agonist ivuxolimab in advanced cancers. At the level of the study: Patients were treated with intravenous ivuxolimab, dosed at 0.01 to 10 mg/kg and infused every 2 weeks. Mean age approximately 61 years, range 23 to 79; approximately 80% male.

Systemic immunosuppression or autoimmune disease history was grounds to exclude patients. Study results and caveats: In CD8+ T cells, expanded clones were on average more numerous than in CD4+.

Losses at the gene ends were 4 bases for V and 5 bases for J; bases not matched to a gene: 4. The germline V gene has CDR1 LGHNA and CDR2 YNFKEQ. This CDR3 comprises 14 residues. A note on this clone: The antigen remains undetermined.

This table comes from immunoSEQ multiplex PCR, and its TCRdb copy is limited to in-frame clones, with some not included. The table has fewer than 40,000 clones, 70% to 80% seen once. The rearrangement uses TRBV4-2 and TRBJ1-4; 7 nucleotides match TRBD1. The sample here was CD4+ or CD8+ T cells sorted from blood, taken in a trial of the OX40 agonist ivuxolimab. This receptor was identified in an adult with an advanced solid tumor such as melanoma, head and neck, liver or kidney cancer. As DNA, the CDR3 is TGTGCCAGCAGCCCCCCGGGACAGAATGAAAAACTGTTTTTT. Amino acid sequence: CASSPPGQNEKLFF.